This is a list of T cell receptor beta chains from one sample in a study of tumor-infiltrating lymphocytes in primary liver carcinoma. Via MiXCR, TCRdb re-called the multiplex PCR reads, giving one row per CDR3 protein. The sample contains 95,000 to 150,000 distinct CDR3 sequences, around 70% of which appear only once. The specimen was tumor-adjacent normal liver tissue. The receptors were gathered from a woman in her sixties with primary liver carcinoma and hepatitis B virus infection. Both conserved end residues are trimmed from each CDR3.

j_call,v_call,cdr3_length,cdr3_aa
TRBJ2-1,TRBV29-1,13,NIRFWASGNYEQF
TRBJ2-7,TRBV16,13,ASSQPPAGVYEQY
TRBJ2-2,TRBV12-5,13,ASGSPTANTGELF
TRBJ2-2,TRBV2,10,ASRPDTGELF
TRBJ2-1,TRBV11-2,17,ASSLDFFFRGNSYSEQF
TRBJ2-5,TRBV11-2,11,ASGVPGVKTQY
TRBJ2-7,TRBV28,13,ASSQLQGSSYEQY
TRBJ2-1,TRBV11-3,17,ASSTGQGGLAGGLNEQS
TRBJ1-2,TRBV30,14,AWYRGRTSPDYGYT
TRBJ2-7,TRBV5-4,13,ASSVGTADSYEQY
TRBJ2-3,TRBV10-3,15,AISAGLAGVPGDTQY
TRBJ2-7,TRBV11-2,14,ASSLAGLGRGDEQY
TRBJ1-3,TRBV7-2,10,AGGFSGNTIY
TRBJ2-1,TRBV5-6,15,ASSLRTSGSSYNEQF
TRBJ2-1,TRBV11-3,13,TSSSTGTRSDEQF
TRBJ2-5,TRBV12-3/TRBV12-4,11,ASSLIAQETQY
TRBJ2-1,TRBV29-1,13,NVEDLAGEYNEQF
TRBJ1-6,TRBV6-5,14,ASSYKRGLSNSHLH
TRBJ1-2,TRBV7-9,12,ASSLNRGPYGYT
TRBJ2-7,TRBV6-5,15,ASRKGLAGRGPYEQY
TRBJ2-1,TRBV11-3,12,ATSASGSYNEQL
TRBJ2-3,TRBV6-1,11,ARSEGVWDMQY
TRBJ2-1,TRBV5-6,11,ASSLIEDNEQF
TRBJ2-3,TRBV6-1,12,ASTRDRSGDTQY
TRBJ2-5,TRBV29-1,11,SVEVPGGETQY